These 17 T cell receptor beta chains share one sample of origin, sequenced in a study of T cell responses to AZD1222 COVID-19 vaccine. The table came from immunoSEQ multiplex PCR; TCRdb's copy has only in-frame clones and leaves some out. The sample lists some 180,000 clones, around 92% occurring once. The specimen comprised peripheral blood, sampled on day 0 of AZD1222 vaccination. The receptors shown here come from an adult in good health.

Notes on this clone: The junction departs from germline at one end; a sequencing error may be responsible. The rearrangement links TRBV7-3 to TRBJ1-2, with D maybe TRBD1 (5 bases). Germline values: CDR1 SGHTA, CDR2 FQGTGA. This CDR3 has 15 residues. CDR3 protein: CASSITQTRVHGYTF. CDR3 DNA sequence: TGTGCCAGCAGCATAACACAAACCAGGGTGCATGGCTACACCTTC. The full variable domain, rest sourced from reference TRBV7-3 and TRBJ1-2, is GAGVSQTPSNKVTEKGKYVELRCDPISGHTALYWYRQSLGQGPEFLIYFQGTGAADDSGLPNDRFFAVRPEGSVSTLKIQRTERGDSAVYLCASSITQTRVHGYTFGSGTRLTVV.

This chain uses TRBV7-8 with TRBJ1-4; D is undetermined. Germline CDR1 and CDR2: SGHVS and FQNEAQ. The CDR3 length is 12 residues. V was clipped by 5 bases and J by 8 bases, with 9 bases between them. DNA for the CDR3: TGTGCCAGCAGCGTCCAAAGGGAAAAACTGTTTTTT. Protein: CASSVQREKLFF.

The J gene is TRBJ1-3, the V gene TRBV11-2, with 9 positions matching TRBD1. After removal of 6 bases from V and 0 bases from J, the junction contained 9 bases not matched to a gene. CDR3 size: 17 residues. The germline CDR1 and CDR2 sequences are SGHAT and FQNNGV. CDR3 DNA sequence: TGTGCCAGCAGTAAGACCCGGGACAGGGTCTCTGGAAACACCATATATTTT. It encodes CASSKTRDRVSGNTIYF. The entire variable domain, with the rest obtained from reference TRBV11-2 and TRBJ1-3, is as follows: EAGVAQSPRYKIIEKRQSVAFWCNPISGHATLYWYQQILGQGPKLLIQFQNNGVVDDSQLPKDRFSAERLKGVDSTLKIQPAKLEDSAVYLCASSKTRDRVSGNTIYFGEGSWLTVV.

This sequence joins TRBV29-1 and TRBJ2-3; a weak D match, TRBD2 (5 bases). The CDR3 extends over 12 amino acids. Germline V gene data show CDR1 as SQVTM and CDR2 as ANQGSEA. Trimming pared 5 bases from V and 8 bases from J, leaving 14 bases between. The CDR3 sequence: CSVRTGNPTQYF. Here the CDR3 DNA reads TGCAGCGTTCGAACCGGGAATCCTACGCAGTATTTT.

The rearrangement links TRBV6-5 to TRBJ1-6; 8 nucleotides align to TRBD1. With 7 bases clipped from V and 1 base from J, the junction kept 3 bases outside the gene matches. The CDR3 spans 15 residues. Germline values: CDR1 MNHEY, CDR2 SVGAGI. In nucleotides, the CDR3 is TGTGCCAGCACCGGACAGGGATCCTATAATTCACCCCTCCACTTT. It encodes CASTGQGSYNSPLHF.

V gene TRBV30 combines with J gene TRBJ2-1, with TRBD2 identical over 8 bases. CDR3 length equals 13 residues. The germline V gene encodes CDR1 GTSNPN and CDR2 SVGIG (reference sequence). V lost 8 bases, J lost 10 bases, and 13 bases stayed unmatched. Written as DNA, the CDR3 is TGTGCCGAATCCCGGGGGGGCGGCCTGGAGCAGTTCTTC. Translated: CAESRGGGLEQFF.

This clone was recorded once. The chain couples TRBV19 to TRBJ1-2, with D hard to call. This CDR3 is built from 14 residues. The V gene lost 11 bases and the J gene lost 4 bases, with 20 bases spanning the gap. The germline gives CDR1 LNHDA, CDR2 SQIVND (reference sequence). The CDR3 DNA reads TGTGCCGGCCGGTCTTCAGGAGGAGGCTATGGCTACACCTTC. It specifies CAGRSSGGGYGYTF. The entire variable domain, with the rest obtained from reference TRBV19 and TRBJ1-2, is as follows: DGGITQSPKYLFRKEGQNVTLSCEQNLNHDAMYWYRQDPGQGLRLIYYSQIVNDFQKGDIAEGYSVSREKKESFPLTVTSAQKNPTAFYLCAGRSSGGGYGYTFGSGTRLTVV.

The CDR3 DNA is TGTGCCAGCAGTTCAGGGGTCGGCACCGGGGAGCTGTTTTTT. As protein: CASSSGVGTGELFF. The chain couples TRBV6-5 to TRBJ2-2, with a possible D match to TRBD1 (6 bases). CDR3 length: 14 residues. V was cut by 4 bases and J by 4 bases, with 10 bases left in between. Germline CDR1 MNHEY, CDR2 SVGAGI.

This chain uses TRBV12-3 or TRBV12-4 with TRBJ2-7; the D is unclear. Trimming cost V 5 bases and J 1 base, with 9 bases left between them. The CDR3 covers 13 residues. DNA of the CDR3: TGTGCCAGCAGTCTTACGACATCCTACGAGCAGTACTTC. Residues: CASSLTTSYEQYF.

The chain combines TRBV12-3 or TRBV12-4 with TRBJ2-5; D remains ambiguous. Trimming removed 2 bases from V and 6 bases from J, with 10 bases in between. There are 13 residues in the CDR3. CDR3: CASSLSSSKTQYF. DNA of the CDR3: TGTGCCAGCAGTTTAAGCTCCTCAAAGACCCAGTACTTC.

CDR3 in amino acids: CASSSARVDGIQYF. Written as DNA, the CDR3 is TGCGCCAGCAGCTCGGCGAGGGTAGATGGCATTCAGTACTTC. The chain is built from TRBV5-1 and TRBJ2-4, with D tentatively TRBD2 (5 bases). Germline-derived CDR1 and CDR2 are SGHRS and YFSETQ. Between the trimmed V and J ends, which lost 3 bases and 9 bases, there was a span of 16 bases. This CDR3 is 14 amino acids long.

The genes are TRBV25-1 and TRBJ1-5; 10 bases align to TRBD1. This CDR3 has 16 residues. Germline CDR1 MGHDK, CDR2 SYGVNS. J gave up 3 bases and V 3 bases, and 5 bases lay outside the gene matches. The CDR3 spells CASSDPGQGYNQPQHF. The CDR3 region has the DNA TGTGCCAGCAGTGACCCGGGACAGGGGTACAATCAGCCCCAGCATTTT.

The chain employs TRBV6-6 and TRBJ1-3; the D gene is possibly TRBD1 (5 bases). Germline V CDR1 and CDR2: MNHNY, SVGAGI (reference sequence). V lost 4 bases to trimming and J lost 4 bases, with 11 bases between them. The CDR3 has 14 amino acids. CDR3 sequence (DNA): TGTGCCAGCAGTTCTGAGGGACGAGGAAACACCATATATTTT. Its translation: CASSSEGRGNTIYF.

This clone was picked up a small number of times. The chain is built from TRBV18 and TRBJ1-2; 9 bases match TRBD1. The CDR3 loop spans 14 amino acids. The junction had 7 bases not matched to a gene; V was cut back by 3 bases and J by 8 bases. Germline CDR1 KGHSH, CDR2 LQKENI. The CDR3 DNA is TGTGCCAGCTCACCCTACCGGGACAGGGACGGCTACACCTTC. Translating gives CASSPYRDRDGYTF. The entire variable domain, with the rest obtained from reference TRBV18 and TRBJ1-2, is as follows: NAGVMQNPRHLVRRRGQEARLRCSPMKGHSHVYWYRQLPEEGLKFMVYLQKENIIDESGMPKERFSAEFPKEGPSILRIQQVVRGDSAAYFCASSPYRDRDGYTFGSGTRLTVV.

CDR3 residues: CASSPGRQGVTDTQYF. In DNA, the CDR3 is TGTGCCAGCAGTCCGGGACGGCAGGGGGTCACAGATACGCAGTATTTT. The rearrangement uses TRBV7-8 and TRBJ2-3; 7 positions agree with TRBD1. The V gene's germline CDR1 is SGHVS and CDR2 FQNEAQ. There are 16 residues in the CDR3. V dropped 6 bases and J dropped 2; count of bases not matched to a gene: 11.

The V and J genes are TRBV21-1 and TRBJ2-1; no check of the table's D call, TRBD1, against the DNA was made. TRBV21-1 is given as a pseudogene. The CDR3 is 16 residues long. The CDR3 DNA follows: TGTGCCAGCAGCAATTGCCCGGGACAGGCCGGCCATGAGCAGTTCTTC. This translates into CASSNCPGQAGHEQFF.

The chain links TRBV3-1 (or the pseudogene TRBV3-2) to TRBJ2-3; D possibly matches TRBD1 or TRBD2 (5 bases each). The ends were cut back, 0 bases at V and 8 bases at J, with 15 bases in the middle. The CDR3 length is 15 residues. Germline V CDR1 and CDR2: LGHDT, YNNKEL (reference sequence). This chain's CDR3 is CASSQDGTQAGTQYF. For the CDR3, the DNA is TGTGCCAGCAGCCAAGACGGGACCCAGGCGGGTACGCAGTATTTT.